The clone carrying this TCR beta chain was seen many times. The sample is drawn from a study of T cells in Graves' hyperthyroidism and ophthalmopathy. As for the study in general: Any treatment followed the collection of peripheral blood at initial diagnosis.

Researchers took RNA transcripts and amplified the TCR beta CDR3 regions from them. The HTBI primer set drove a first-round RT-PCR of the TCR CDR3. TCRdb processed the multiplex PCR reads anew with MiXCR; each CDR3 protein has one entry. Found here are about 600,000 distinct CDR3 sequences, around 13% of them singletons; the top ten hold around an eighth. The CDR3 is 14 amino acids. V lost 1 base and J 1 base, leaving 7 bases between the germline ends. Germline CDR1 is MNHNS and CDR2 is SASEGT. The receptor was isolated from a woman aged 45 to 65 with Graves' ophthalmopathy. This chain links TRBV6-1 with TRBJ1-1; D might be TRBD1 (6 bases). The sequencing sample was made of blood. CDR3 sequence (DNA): TGTGCCAGCAGTGAAGACAGGGAGAACACTGAAGCTTTCTTT. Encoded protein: CASSEDRENTEAFF.